Listed below are T cell receptor beta chains from one sample, sequenced in a study of cytomegalovirus exposure and HLA in healthy donors. The protocol was immunoSEQ multiplex PCR, while the TCRdb copy is restricted to in-frame clones and leaves out a portion. This table has about 120,000 clones, 75% to 90% appearing once. The specimen sequenced was PBMCs. These receptors were collected from a man aged 45 to 65 in good health and CMV-seronegative. Both conserved end residues are part of each CDR3. Fields, in order: V gene, D gene, J gene, clone size, CDR3 protein, CDR3 DNA. D genes are given only for firm matches. Clone size is given for some rows only: seen once, a few or many times, or a class if the clone is expanded.

V: TRBV10-3
D: NA
J: TRBJ1-6
size: NA
CDR3: CAIREDRGENSPLHF
DNA: TGTGCCATCAGAGAGGATAGGGGCGAAAATTCACCCCTCCACTTT

V: TRBV28
D: TRBD1
J: TRBJ2-7
size: NA
CDR3: CASSSQGTGGSYEQYF
DNA: TGTGCCAGCAGTTCCCAAGGGACAGGGGGATCCTACGAGCAGTACTTC

V: TRBV7-6
D: NA
J: TRBJ2-2
size: NA
CDR3: CASRQTQGGAGELFF
DNA: TGTGCCAGCAGACAGACACAGGGCGGAGCCGGGGAGCTGTTTTTT

V: TRBV7-2
D: TRBD1
J: TRBJ2-2
size: NA
CDR3: CASSSGTGSTGELFF
DNA: TGTGCCAGCAGCTCCGGGACAGGGAGCACCGGGGAGCTGTTTTTT

V: TRBV19
D: TRBD1
J: TRBJ2-1
size: NA
CDR3: CASSARQGALREQFF
DNA: TGTGCCAGTAGTGCCCGACAGGGGGCGCTTCGAGAGCAGTTCTTC

V: TRBV14
D: TRBD1
J: TRBJ2-1
size: NA
CDR3: CASSQPNRGLYEQFF
DNA: TGTGCCAGCAGCCAGCCGAACAGGGGGCTCTATGAGCAGTTCTTC

V: TRBV5-1
D: NA
J: TRBJ1-3
size: NA
CDR3: CASSFQGSQGYSGNTIYF
DNA: TGCGCCAGCAGCTTCCAGGGGTCGCAGGGGTACTCTGGAAACACCATATATTTT

V: TRBV28
D: TRBD2
J: TRBJ2-1
size: NA
CDR3: CASSLMELAGSDNEQFF
DNA: TGTGCCAGCAGTTTAATGGAACTAGCGGGATCGGATAATGAGCAGTTCTTC

V: TRBV9
D: TRBD2
J: TRBJ2-5
size: NA
CDR3: CASSLAGGAETQYF
DNA: TGTGCCAGCAGCCTAGCGGGAGGGGCAGAGACCCAGTACTTC

V: TRBV9
D: TRBD1
J: TRBJ1-1
size: NA
CDR3: CASSPGQGVSEAFF
DNA: TGTGCCAGCAGCCCCGGACAGGGAGTGTCTGAAGCTTTCTTT

V: TRBV2
D: NA
J: TRBJ2-5
size: NA
CDR3: CASSEFLAGQYF
DNA: TGTGCCAGCAGTGAATTCTTGGCAGGCCAATACTTC

V: TRBV7-3
D: TRBD1
J: TRBJ2-2
size: once
CDR3: CASSTDRGRYTGELFF
DNA: TGTGCCAGCAGCACTGACAGGGGGCGGTACACCGGGGAGCTGTTTTTT

V: TRBV4-1
D: TRBD2
J: TRBJ2-7
size: NA
CDR3: CASSQDGGGRNSYEQYF
DNA: TGCGCCAGCAGCCAAGATGGTGGCGGGAGGAATTCCTACGAGCAGTACTTC

V: TRBV9
D: TRBD1
J: TRBJ1-6
size: NA
CDR3: CASSPRTGFLSPLHF
DNA: TGTGCCAGCAGCCCCCGGACAGGGTTCCTTTCACCCCTCCACTTT

V: TRBV7-2
D: NA
J: TRBJ2-6
size: NA
CDR3: CASSLTGAGANVLTF
DNA: TGTGCCAGCAGCTTAACGGGGGCTGGGGCCAACGTCCTGACTTTC

V: TRBV7-2
D: TRBD1
J: TRBJ2-7
size: NA
CDR3: CASSDSSDRVHEQYF
DNA: TGTGCCAGCAGCGATAGCTCCGACAGGGTCCACGAGCAGTACTTC

V: TRBV7-8
D: TRBD1
J: TRBJ2-7
size: few
CDR3: CASSLALTGAYEQYF
DNA: TGTGCCAGCAGCTTAGCCCTGACAGGGGCCTACGAGCAGTACTTC

V: TRBV5-6
D: NA
J: TRBJ2-7
size: NA
CDR3: CASSLTVGTGYEQYF
DNA: TGTGCCAGCAGCTTGACGGTGGGAACAGGCTACGAGCAGTACTTC

V: TRBV7-6
D: TRBD1
J: TRBJ1-2
size: NA
CDR3: CASSRQGRSGYTF
DNA: TGTGCCAGCAGCAGACAGGGACGCTCTGGCTACACCTTC

V: TRBV27
D: TRBD2
J: TRBJ2-1
size: NA
CDR3: CASSLGLVGNEQFF
DNA: TGTGCCAGCAGTCTGGGACTAGTGGGCAATGAGCAGTTCTTC

V: TRBV19
D: NA
J: TRBJ1-4
size: NA
CDR3: CASSPGGEKLFF
DNA: TGTGCCAGTAGTCCCGGGGGTGAAAAACTGTTTTTT

V: TRBV4-3
D: NA
J: TRBJ1-3
size: NA
CDR3: CASSQEHRANTIYF
DNA: TGCGCCAGCAGCCAAGAACACAGGGCGAACACCATATATTTT

V: TRBV5-4
D: TRBD1
J: TRBJ2-2
size: NA
CDR3: CASSLGQGNTGELFF
DNA: TGTGCCAGCAGCTTGGGACAGGGGAACACCGGGGAGCTGTTTTTT

V: TRBV7-2
D: TRBD1
J: TRBJ1-2
size: NA
CDR3: CASSLEAGGDYGYTF
DNA: TGTGCCAGCAGCTTAGAGGCAGGGGGCGACTATGGCTACACCTTC

V: TRBV10-3
D: TRBD1
J: TRBJ1-4
size: NA
CDR3: CAISRQGGNEKLSF
DNA: TGTGCCATCAGTAGGCAGGGGGGAAATGAAAAACTGTCTTTT

V: TRBV6-6
D: NA
J: TRBJ2-3
size: NA
CDR3: CASSYRADYKEDTQYF
DNA: TGTGCCAGCAGTTACAGGGCGGACTATAAGGAGGATACGCAGTATTTT

V: TRBV7-2
D: NA
J: TRBJ1-6
size: NA
CDR3: CASSTRTEGYSPLHF
DNA: TGTGCCAGCAGCACCCGCACAGAGGGTTATTCACCCCTCCACTTT

V: TRBV11-1
D: NA
J: TRBJ2-2
size: NA
CDR3: CASSLGWQGGTGELFF
DNA: TGTGCCAGCAGCTTAGGTTGGCAGGGAGGCACCGGGGAGCTGTTTTTT

V: TRBV27
D: NA
J: TRBJ1-5
size: NA
CDR3: CASGKGVDQPQHF
DNA: TGTGCCAGCGGGAAGGGGGTCGATCAGCCCCAGCATTTT

V: TRBV18
D: TRBD1
J: TRBJ2-5
size: NA
CDR3: CASSLRQGRTQETQYF
DNA: TGTGCCAGCTCACTACGACAGGGTAGAACCCAAGAGACCCAGTACTTC

V: TRBV5-1
D: NA
J: TRBJ2-1
size: NA
CDR3: CASSLVENNEQFF
DNA: TGCGCCAGCAGCTTGGTAGAGAACAATGAGCAGTTCTTC

V: TRBV13
D: NA
J: TRBJ2-5
size: few
CDR3: CASSPVAGRETQYF
DNA: TGTGCCAGCAGCCCCGTCGCAGGAAGGGAGACCCAGTACTTC

V: TRBV5-1
D: TRBD1
J: TRBJ2-7
size: NA
CDR3: CASTPAGTGTYEQYF
DNA: TGCGCCAGCACCCCGGCCGGGACAGGGACCTACGAGCAGTACTTC

V: TRBV6-1
D: TRBD1
J: TRBJ2-5
size: NA
CDR3: CASTIGQAQETQYF
DNA: TGTGCCAGCACAATAGGACAGGCTCAAGAGACCCAGTACTTC

V: TRBV29-1
D: NA
J: TRBJ2-2
size: NA
CDR3: CSVVWGAGELFF
DNA: TGCAGCGTTGTCTGGGGAGCCGGGGAGCTGTTTTTT

V: TRBV5-4
D: TRBD1
J: TRBJ1-1
size: NA
CDR3: CASSTRQGVGNTEAFF
DNA: TGTGCCAGCAGCACCCGCCAGGGGGTAGGGAACACTGAAGCTTTCTTT

V: TRBV9
D: NA
J: TRBJ1-1
size: NA
CDR3: CASNNPNTEAFF
DNA: TGTGCCAGCAACAACCCGAACACTGAAGCTTTCTTT

V: TRBV4-2
D: NA
J: TRBJ2-3
size: NA
CDR3: CASSPEERDTQYF
DNA: TGTGCCAGCAGCCCGGAGGAAAGAGATACGCAGTATTTT

V: TRBV7-3
D: TRBD1
J: TRBJ2-1
size: NA
CDR3: CASSLGTAVGEQFF
DNA: TGTGCCAGCAGCCTCGGGACAGCCGTCGGGGAGCAGTTCTTC

V: TRBV5-1
D: TRBD2
J: TRBJ2-5
size: NA
CDR3: CASSLGLAGPKETQYF
DNA: TGCGCCAGCAGCTTGGGCCTAGCGGGGCCCAAAGAGACCCAGTACTTC

V: TRBV5-5
D: NA
J: TRBJ1-1
size: NA
CDR3: CASSLGGGDTEAFF
DNA: TGTGCCAGCAGCTTGGGAGGAGGAGACACTGAAGCTTTCTTT

V: TRBV6-5
D: NA
J: TRBJ1-4
size: few
CDR3: CASRQGRSNEKLFF
DNA: TGTGCCAGCAGACAGGGACGGTCTAATGAAAAACTGTTTTTT

V: TRBV9
D: NA
J: TRBJ2-5
size: NA
CDR3: CASAEGRSLAPFYGTQYF
DNA: TGTGCCAGCGCGGAGGGGAGGTCTTTGGCCCCTTTTTACGGGACCCAGTACTTC

V: TRBV13
D: TRBD1
J: TRBJ2-3
size: NA
CDR3: CASSQGADTQYF
DNA: TGTGCCAGCAGTCAGGGGGCGGATACGCAGTATTTT

V: TRBV2
D: NA
J: TRBJ1-2
size: NA
CDR3: CASRGQGRSDYGYTF
DNA: TGTGCCAGCCGCGGGCAGGGGAGATCGGACTATGGCTACACCTTC

V: TRBV18
D: NA
J: TRBJ2-1
size: NA
CDR3: CASSLASYNEQFF
DNA: TGTGCCAGCTCCCTGGCCTCCTACAATGAGCAGTTCTTC

V: TRBV20-1
D: NA
J: TRBJ2-7
size: few
CDR3: CSARDSYEQYF
DNA: TGCAGTGCTAGAGACAGCTACGAGCAGTACTTC

V: TRBV19
D: NA
J: TRBJ2-4
size: NA
CDR3: CASSRGHGGRLNIQYF
DNA: TGTGCCAGTAGTAGGGGCCACGGGGGGCGCTTAAACATTCAGTACTTC

V: TRBV6-5
D: NA
J: TRBJ1-1
size: NA
CDR3: CAVHAEAEAFF
DNA: TGTGCCGTTCACGCGGAGGCTGAAGCTTTCTTT

V: TRBV19
D: TRBD2
J: TRBJ2-7
size: NA
CDR3: CASSNPTSGSEQYF
DNA: TGTGCCAGTAGTAACCCCACTAGCGGGAGCGAGCAGTACTTC

V: TRBV29-1
D: TRBD2
J: TRBJ2-5
size: NA
CDR3: CSVARGGLLQQETQYF
DNA: TGCAGCGTTGCCCGGGGGGGCCTCCTCCAACAAGAGACCCAGTACTTC

V: TRBV5-1
D: TRBD2
J: TRBJ2-2
size: NA
CDR3: CASSPLAGGNTGELFF
DNA: TGCGCCAGCAGCCCCCTAGCGGGGGGAAACACCGGGGAGCTGTTTTTT

V: TRBV11-2
D: NA
J: TRBJ1-1
size: NA
CDR3: CASSLGSGTEAFF
DNA: TGTGCCAGCAGCTTAGGAAGCGGCACTGAAGCTTTCTTT

V: TRBV19
D: NA
J: TRBJ2-2
size: NA
CDR3: CASSRDRARLFF
DNA: TGTGCCAGTAGTCGAGACAGAGCACGGCTGTTTTTT

V: TRBV7-3
D: NA
J: TRBJ1-1
size: NA
CDR3: CASSSSDGVEAFF
DNA: TGTGCCAGCAGCTCATCGGACGGGGTTGAAGCTTTCTTT

V: TRBV7-9
D: TRBD1
J: TRBJ2-5
size: NA
CDR3: CASSLAGQSQETQYF
DNA: TGTGCCAGCAGCTTAGCGGGACAGTCGCAAGAGACCCAGTACTTC

V: TRBV19
D: NA
J: TRBJ2-2
size: NA
CDR3: CASSTRLGVGELFF
DNA: TGTGCCAGTAGTACCCGATTAGGGGTCGGGGAGCTGTTTTTT

V: TRBV7-9
D: TRBD1
J: TRBJ1-6
size: few
CDR3: CASSATLGRGQGDSPLHF
DNA: TGTGCCAGCAGCGCTACCTTAGGCCGCGGACAGGGAGACTCACCCCTCCACTTT